The 22 T cell receptor beta chains below were found in one sample sequenced in a study of blood T cell repertoires in COVID-19. Assay: immunoSEQ multiplex PCR; the TCRdb copy retains only in-frame clones and omits some. In the table there are about 150,000 clones, around nine tenths of which are singletons. Specimen: peripheral blood. Receptor source: a human donor in a cohort sampled during active COVID-19.

The gene calls are TRBV27 and TRBJ1-5; no reliable D call. Germline assignment: CDR1 MNHEY and CDR2 SMNVEV (reference sequence). This CDR3 spans 12 amino acids. With 5 bases removed from V and 7 bases from J, the gap between germline ends came to 9 bases. This CDR3 is CASSRPGQPQHF. The CDR3 DNA follows: TGTGCCAGCAGTCGCCCCGGGCAGCCCCAGCATTTT.

The count of this clone is one. The genes are TRBV18 and TRBJ2-7, with TRBD2 identical over 12 bases. Losses at the gene ends were 4 bases for V and 6 bases for J; bases not matched to a gene: 10. This CDR3 comprises 16 residues. CDR1 KGHSH and CDR2 LQKENI come from the germline V gene. Written as DNA, the CDR3 is TGTGCCAGCTCACGAGCGACTAGCGGGAGTATAAGCGAGCAGTACTTC. Encoded protein: CASSRATSGSISEQYF.

This chain connects TRBV19 to TRBJ1-2, with 8 bases identical to TRBD1. This CDR3 contains 14 residues. J lost 6 bases, V lost 8 bases, and 11 bases had no gene match. Germline V lookup: CDR1 LNHDA, CDR2 SQIVND (reference sequence). The CDR3 is CASGVIDRGDGYTF. The CDR3 DNA is TGTGCCAGTGGGGTAATCGACAGGGGCGATGGCTACACCTTC.

The chain couples TRBV11-3 to TRBJ2-7, with 9 bases lining up with TRBD1. V shed 5 bases and J 6 bases; nucleotides not matched to a gene: 14. CDR1 SGHNT and CDR2 YENEEA come from the germline V gene. The CDR3 is 16 amino acids. The CDR3 DNA reads as TGTGCCAGCAGCGCGCCCCGGGACAGGGTCGGGGGCGAGCAGTACTTC. Protein product: CASSAPRDRVGGEQYF. The entire variable domain, with the rest obtained from reference TRBV11-3 and TRBJ2-7, is as follows: EAGVVQSPRYKIIEKKQPVAFWCNPISGHNTLYWYLQNLGQGPELLIRYENEEAVDDSQLPKDRFSAERLKGVDSTLKIQPAELGDSAVYLCASSAPRDRVGGEQYFGPGTRLTVT.

The chain joins TRBV6-5 to TRBJ1-2, with 9 bases matching TRBD1. Germline V gene sequence: CDR1 MNHEY, CDR2 SVGAGI. This CDR3 is 14 amino acids long. V lost 6 bases to trimming and J lost 4 bases; unmatched junction nucleotides: 6. CDR3 loop: CASRSQGASYGYTF. The CDR3 coding sequence is TGTGCCAGCAGATCACAGGGGGCGAGCTATGGCTACACCTTC.

The chain is built from TRBV30 and TRBJ2-4, with a weak D call TRBD1 (6 bases). V shed 0 bases and J shed 8 bases, with 17 bases lying between them. The CDR3 consists of 15 residues. Looked up from germline, CDR1 is GTSNPN and CDR2 is SVGIG (reference sequence). This CDR3 reads CAWSVVQGNVDIQYF. CDR3 DNA: TGTGCCTGGAGTGTGGTCCAGGGGAATGTGGACATTCAGTACTTC.

This chain joins TRBV30 and TRBJ2-7, with 11 bases matching TRBD2. Germline-derived CDR1 and CDR2 are GTSNPN and SVGIG (reference sequence). The CDR3 length is 14 residues. The junction had 4 bases not matched to a gene; V was cut back by 3 bases and J by 3 bases. This chain's CDR3 is CAWSEGTSGYEQYF. In DNA, the CDR3 is TGTGCCTGGAGCGAAGGGACTAGCGGCTACGAGCAGTACTTC. Supplemented by reference TRBV30 and TRBJ2-7, the full variable domain reads SQTIHQWPATLVQPVGSPLSLECTVEGTSNPNLYWYRQAAGRGLQLLFYSVGIGQISSEVPQNLSASRPQDRQFILSSKKLLLSDSGFYLCAWSEGTSGYEQYFGPGTRLTVT.

This rearrangement joins TRBV27 to TRBJ1-6; D uncertain. V gave up 6 bases and J gave up 10 bases, with 16 bases separating them. There are 14 residues in the CDR3. Per germline, CDR1 MNHEY and CDR2 SMNVEV (reference sequence). CDR3 DNA sequence: TGTGCCAGCAGCCCGGTATCGGGTGCGTCACCCCTCCACTTT. It translates to CASSPVSGASPLHF.

This CDR3 reads CASSYLDRTYGYTF. The CDR3 DNA reads as TGTGCCAGCAGTTACTTGGACAGGACCTATGGCTACACCTTC. The rearrangement uses TRBV6-2 or TRBV6-3 and TRBJ1-2; 7 nucleotides align to TRBD1. Per germline, CDR1 MNHEY and CDR2 SVGEGT. The CDR3 totals 14 residues. With 1 base clipped from V and 4 bases from J, the junction kept 3 bases outside the gene matches.

V and J are TRBV30 and TRBJ1-5; possibly TRBD1 for D (5 bases). The V end lost 1 base, the J end lost 0 bases, and 16 bases lay between the germline ends. The CDR3 sequence is 17 residues long. The germline gives CDR1 GTSNPN, CDR2 SVGIG (reference sequence). The CDR3 here is CAWSAAAGSISNQPQHF. The CDR3 DNA follows: TGTGCCTGGAGTGCCGCGGCAGGGTCCATTAGCAATCAGCCCCAGCATTTT. The complete variable domain, with remaining parts taken from reference TRBV30 and TRBJ1-5, reads SQTIHQWPATLVQPVGSPLSLECTVEGTSNPNLYWYRQAAGRGLQLLFYSVGIGQISSEVPQNLSASRPQDRQFILSSKKLLLSDSGFYLCAWSAAAGSISNQPQHFGDGTRLSIL.

V and J are TRBV19 and TRBJ1-2, with D possibly TRBD1 on 5 matching bases. Trimming took off 7 bases at V and 3 bases at J, with 18 bases between the two ends. The CDR3 spans 15 residues. The germline V gene encodes CDR1 LNHDA and CDR2 SQIVND (reference sequence). CDR3 protein: CASIGQGAGDYGYTF. The CDR3 DNA reads as TGTGCCAGTATTGGTCAGGGAGCGGGCGACTATGGCTACACCTTC. The full variable domain, with the rest looked up from reference TRBV19 and TRBJ1-2, is DGGITQSPKYLFRKEGQNVTLSCEQNLNHDAMYWYRQDPGQGLRLIYYSQIVNDFQKGDIAEGYSVSREKKESFPLTVTSAQKNPTAFYLCASIGQGAGDYGYTFGSGTRLTVV.

The rearrangement uses TRBV10-1 and TRBJ2-1; 9 bases line up with TRBD2. The CDR3 extends over 13 amino acids. The V and J ends lost 4 bases and 9 bases, in that order; junction bases with no gene match: 4. Germline V CDR1 and CDR2: WNHNN, SYGVQD (reference sequence). CDR3 sequence (DNA): TGCGCCAGCAGTGCCATGACTAGCGGTGAGCAGTTCTTC. It specifies CASSAMTSGEQFF.

CDR3 sequence (DNA): TGTGCCAGCAGCGACAGGGGCACAGATACGCAGTATTTT. Its protein is CASSDRGTDTQYF. The genes are TRBV6-2 or TRBV6-3 and TRBJ2-3; 7 bases agree with TRBD1. This CDR3 comprises 13 residues. V trimming: 6 bases; J trimming: 1 base; junction bases outside the gene matches: 1. Germline V gene data show CDR1 as MNHEY and CDR2 as SVGEGT.

This clone was counted only a few times. Other DNA sequences in the same sample also yield this CDR3. The V and J genes are TRBV19 and TRBJ2-2; no clear D gene. The CDR3 is 13 amino acids. Trimming took off 2 bases at V and 6 bases at J, with 7 bases between the two ends. CDR1 and CDR2 (germline): LNHDA, SQIVND (reference sequence). This CDR3 reads CASSIKGAGELFF. In DNA form, the CDR3 reads TGTGCCAGTAGTATAAAAGGAGCCGGGGAGCTGTTTTTT.

V gene TRBV25-1 combines with J gene TRBJ2-7; D may be TRBD1 (5 bases). This CDR3 comprises 14 residues. V was shortened by 5 bases and J by 4 bases, with 15 bases between the two germline ends. Germline V lookup: CDR1 MGHDK, CDR2 SYGVNS. The CDR3 sequence is CASSPGWGRYEQYF. The CDR3 bases are TGTGCCAGCAGTCCAGGGTGGGGCAGATACGAGCAGTACTTC.

This clone appeared once. V and J are TRBV28 and TRBJ2-3; TRBD2 matches at 10 bases. V was pared by 2 bases and J by 2 bases, with 7 bases of the junction left unmatched. Germline CDR1 MDHEN, CDR2 SYDVKM. This CDR3 contains 17 residues. The CDR3 here is CASSLGGLAANTDTQYF. CDR3 sequence (DNA): TGTGCCAGCAGTTTAGGAGGACTAGCGGCGAACACAGATACGCAGTATTTT.

The V and J genes are TRBV7-3 and TRBJ2-5; 12 positions match TRBD2. The CDR3 covers 18 residues. CDR1 is SGHTA and CDR2 is FQGTGA in the germline V gene. J gave up 2 bases and V 2 bases, and 9 bases lay outside the gene matches. CDR3 amino acids: CASSLLGRTSGNQETQYF. DNA for the CDR3: TGTGCCAGCAGCTTACTGGGAAGGACTAGCGGGAATCAAGAGACCCAGTACTTC.

The chain recombines TRBV28 with TRBJ1-4, with D maybe TRBD1 (6 bases). Per the germline V gene, CDR1 is MDHEN and CDR2 is SYDVKM. V was cut by 3 bases and J by 6 bases, with 8 bases left in between. The CDR3 extends over 13 amino acids. CDR3 amino acids: CASSFNRDEKLFF. CDR3 in DNA: TGTGCCAGCAGTTTCAACAGGGATGAAAAACTGTTTTTT.

This clone has a single count. The chain couples TRBV5-1 to TRBJ2-7; TRBD2 aligns across 7 bases. Germline values: CDR1 SGHRS, CDR2 YFSETQ. The CDR3 is 18 residues long. Trimming removed 2 bases from V and 2 bases from J; junction bases left unmatched: 16. The CDR3 nucleotides are TGCGCCAGCAGCTTAACTCAAGCCGAGCGGGGCCTACCCTACGAGCAGTACTTC. It specifies CASSLTQAERGLPYEQYF.

V gene TRBV6-6 combines with J gene TRBJ2-5; D is undetermined. This CDR3 region has 12 residues. Germline lookup yields CDR1 MNHNY and CDR2 SVGAGI (reference sequence). Trimming left V 7 bases short and J 0 bases short, with 6 bases between. CDR3 DNA sequence: TGTGCCAGCACCAGGAACCAAGAGACCCAGTACTTC. It encodes CASTRNQETQYF.

For this clone: The same CDR3 is also encoded by other DNA sequences in this sample. The CDR3 here is CASSLPTGGAVTQYF. DNA of the CDR3: TGTGCCAGCAGCCTTCCGACAGGGGGCGCAGTGACCCAGTACTTC. The V call is TRBV3-1 (or the pseudogene TRBV3-2), the J call TRBJ2-5; TRBD1 agrees at 10 bases. The V gene's germline CDR1 is LGHDT and CDR2 YNNKEL (reference sequence). V shed 4 bases and J 7 bases; nucleotides not matched to a gene: 9. The CDR3 has 15 residues.

The chain is built from TRBV9 and TRBJ1-2; D unclear. V lost 0 bases and J 4 bases, leaving 16 bases between the germline ends. Germline loops: CDR1 SGDLS, CDR2 YYNGEE. This CDR3 region has 16 residues. CDR3 nucleotides: TGTGCCAGCAGCGTAGGCGGTTCTTCACTTGGCTATGGCTACACCTTC. Translated, it gives CASSVGGSSLGYGYTF.